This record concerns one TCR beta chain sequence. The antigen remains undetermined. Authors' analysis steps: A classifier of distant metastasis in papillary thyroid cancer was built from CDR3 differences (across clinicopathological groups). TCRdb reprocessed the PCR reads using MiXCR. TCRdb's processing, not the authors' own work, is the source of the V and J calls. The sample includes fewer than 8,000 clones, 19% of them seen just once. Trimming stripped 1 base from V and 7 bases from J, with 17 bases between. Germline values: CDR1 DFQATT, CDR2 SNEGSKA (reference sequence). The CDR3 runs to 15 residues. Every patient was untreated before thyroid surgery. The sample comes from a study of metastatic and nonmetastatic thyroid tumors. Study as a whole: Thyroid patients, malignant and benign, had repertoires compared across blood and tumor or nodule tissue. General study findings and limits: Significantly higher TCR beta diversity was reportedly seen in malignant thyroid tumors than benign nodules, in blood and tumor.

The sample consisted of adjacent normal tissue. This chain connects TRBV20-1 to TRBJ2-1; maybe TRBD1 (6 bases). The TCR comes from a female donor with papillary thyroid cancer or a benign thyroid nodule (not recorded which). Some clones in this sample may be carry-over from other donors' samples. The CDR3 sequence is CSARGDLGGSNEQFF. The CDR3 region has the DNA TGCAGTGCTAGAGGGGATTTAGGGGGATCAAATGAGCAGTTCTTC.